This T cell receptor beta chain comes out of a study of cytomegalovirus exposure and HLA in healthy donors. Findings and caveats of the study: An assumption of roughly uniform sequencing depth across donors underlay the presence/absence analyses. Later genetic work tied a missense DCLRE1C variant to beta-chain V and J trimming.

The primer mix had 60 Vbeta and 13 Jbeta primers. The table came from immunoSEQ multiplex PCR; TCRdb's copy has only in-frame clones and leaves some out. The sample lists 150,000 to 200,000 clones, around 80% occurring once. V lost 0 bases to trimming and J lost 5 bases, with 13 bases between them. The CDR3 has 15 residues. Germline CDR1 is MNHEY and CDR2 is SVGAGI. A word on this clone: As yet, its antigen is unknown.

This chain uses TRBV6-5 with TRBJ2-5; perhaps TRBD2 as D (5 bases). The TCR was taken from a young man in good health and CMV-seronegative. Input material: PBMCs. This CDR3 is CASSYSWSGIETQYF. The CDR3 DNA sequence: TGTGCCAGCAGTTACTCCTGGTCGGGGATTGAGACCCAGTACTTC.